A single sample gave rise to the 23 T cell receptor beta chains below, sequenced in a study of PD-1 blockade in classical Hodgkin lymphoma. TCRdb keeps only in-frame clones here, not all; method: immunoSEQ multiplex PCR. The table includes roughly 50,000 clones, around 87% detected once. Time point defined: cycle 4 day 1 (C4D1), after five to seven weeks of nivolumab. Every patient had relapsed following autologous stem cell transplantation, and cohorts differed in brentuximab vedotin exposure. The source material was peripheral blood mononuclear cells (PBMCs), sampled before the fourth cycle of nivolumab. These receptor sequences come from a human donor with classical Hodgkin lymphoma.

The chain links TRBV5-4 to TRBJ2-7; D not resolved. V was cut by 4 bases and J by 6 bases, with 14 bases left in between. CDR3 length: 13 amino acids. Germline V CDR1 and CDR2: SGHNT, YYREEE (reference sequence). In DNA form, the CDR3 reads TGTGCCAGCAGCCCCCTACCCCTACGCGAGCAGTACTTC. This translates into CASSPLPLREQYF.

The chain couples TRBV11-2 to TRBJ1-3; D is unclear. Trimming pared 2 bases from V and 2 bases from J, leaving 7 bases between. Looked up from germline, CDR1 is SGHAT and CDR2 is FQNNGV. CDR3 length: 14 amino acids. The CDR3 sequence is CASSLFYTGNTIYF. The DNA of the CDR3 is TGTGCCAGCAGCTTATTCTATACTGGAAACACCATATATTTT.

V usage is TRBV7-3 and J usage is TRBJ2-1, with 9 bases fitting TRBD1. The V gene end was trimmed by 3 bases and the J gene end by 4 bases; junction bases not matched to a gene: 7. This CDR3 has 16 residues. Germline V gene sequence: CDR1 SGHTA, CDR2 FQGTGA. CDR3 in DNA: TGTGCCAGCAGCTTCGCCGGGACAGGGATGTACAATGAGCAGTTCTTC. This codes for CASSFAGTGMYNEQFF.

The gene calls are TRBV5-1 and TRBJ2-7; D perhaps matches TRBD2 (5 bases). CDR1 and CDR2 from the germline V gene are SGHRS and YFSETQ. V lost 4 bases and J lost 6, with 17 bases in between. The CDR3 length is 14 residues. Written as DNA, the CDR3 is TGCGCCAGCAGCAGGGAAGATACTAGAGGCGAGCAGTACTTC. This translates into CASSREDTRGEQYF.

This sequence joins TRBV19 and TRBJ2-3; D ambiguous. Germline values: CDR1 LNHDA, CDR2 SQIVND (reference sequence). The length of the CDR3 is 14 residues. With 3 bases removed from V and 0 bases from J, the gap between germline ends came to 7 bases. The CDR3 bases are TGTGCCAGTAGTATGGGTTCTAGCACAGATACGCAGTATTTT. Amino acid sequence: CASSMGSSTDTQYF.

As regards this clone: The junction does not match germline at one end; this may be a read error. The chain links TRBV7-7 to TRBJ2-5; D unclear. The CDR3 length is 12 residues. The germline V gene encodes CDR1 SSHAT and CDR2 FNYEAQ (reference sequence). The CDR3 loop reads CASSPLQETQYF. The CDR3 region has the DNA TGTGCTAGCAGCCCCCTGCAAGAGACCCAGTACTTC.

The V call is TRBV7-9, the J call TRBJ2-2, with D possibly being TRBD2 (6 bases). The V gene lost 0 bases and the J gene lost 5 bases, with 7 bases spanning the gap. Germline assignment: CDR1 SEHNR and CDR2 FQNEAQ (reference sequence). This CDR3 comprises 14 residues. CDR3 DNA: TGTGCCAGCAGCTTAGCCGGGAGTACCGGGGAGCTGTTTTTT. Its translation is CASSLAGSTGELFF.

In its sample, this clone was seen once. The V and J genes are TRBV4-2 and TRBJ1-4; D is unclear. Germline lookup yields CDR1 LGHNA and CDR2 YNFKEQ. The V end was cut by 0 bases, the J end by 4 bases, with 12 bases between. The CDR3 runs to 16 residues. The CDR3 reads CASSQDQVTDNEKLFF. CDR3 DNA: TGTGCCAGCAGCCAAGATCAGGTAACGGATAATGAAAAACTGTTTTTT.

This sequence joins TRBV4-1 and TRBJ1-2; the D gene is possibly TRBD1 (5 bases). This CDR3 is built from 16 residues. CDR1 MGHRA and CDR2 YSYEKL come from the germline V gene. Trimming shortened V by 0 bases and J by 0 bases, and 11 bases separated the two germline ends. The CDR3 loop is CASSQDPGLANYGYTF. The DNA of the CDR3 is TGCGCCAGCAGCCAAGATCCGGGACTGGCTAACTATGGCTACACCTTC.

The chain employs TRBV19 and TRBJ2-1, with D hard to call. With 3 bases removed from V and 2 bases from J, the gap between germline ends came to 14 bases. There are 16 residues in the CDR3. Germline V gene sequence: CDR1 LNHDA, CDR2 SQIVND (reference sequence). Written as DNA, the CDR3 is TGTGCCAGTAGTATGGTATCGGCAAACGCCTACAATGAGCAGTTCTTC. Amino acid sequence: CASSMVSANAYNEQFF.

A single count supports this clone. This chain uses TRBV19 with TRBJ2-1; the match to TRBD2 covers 13 bases. CDR3 length: 16 amino acids. J was trimmed by 6 bases and V by 5 bases; bases with no gene match: 7. The germline V gene has CDR1 LNHDA and CDR2 SQIVND (reference sequence). The CDR3 sequence is CASSETSGRPFNEQFF. Written as DNA, the CDR3 is TGTGCCAGTAGTGAGACTAGCGGGAGGCCCTTCAATGAGCAGTTCTTC.

J is TRBJ1-3 and V is TRBV5-5; a possible D gene is TRBD1 (6 bases). Germline V lookup: CDR1 SGHKS, CDR2 YYEKEE (reference sequence). The CDR3 contains 15 residues. V was pared by 6 bases and J by 1 base, with 14 bases between. CDR3 coding DNA: TGTGCCAGCAACAGGGTGGAGAAATCTGGAAACACCATATATTTT. Its translation is CASNRVEKSGNTIYF.

The rearrangement links TRBV5-4 to TRBJ2-5; 10 nucleotides line up with TRBD1. CDR3 length: 18 amino acids. V gave up 1 base and J gave up 4 bases; unmatched junction bases: 13. CDR1 is SGHNT, CDR2 YYREEE, per germline (reference sequence). CDR3 DNA sequence: TGTGCCAGCAGCTTGATGGGACAGGGGTTGTTTGTTCGAGAGACCCAGTACTTC. Its translation is CASSLMGQGLFVRETQYF.

This clone is a singleton in its sample. The chain couples TRBV27 to TRBJ2-5; D is uncertain. The CDR3 spans 13 residues. Between the trimmed V and J ends, which lost 5 bases and 0 bases, there was a span of 7 bases. Germline loops: CDR1 MNHEY, CDR2 SMNVEV (reference sequence). The CDR3 coding sequence is TGTGCCAGCAGTATACAGAACCAAGAGACCCAGTACTTC. This encodes CASSIQNQETQYF.

V and J are TRBV5-1 and TRBJ1-1; weak D call: TRBD1 (6 bases). Trimming took 3 bases from V and 4 from J, leaving 16 bases between them. The CDR3 covers 15 residues. CDR1 and CDR2 from the germline V gene are SGHRS and YFSETQ. As DNA, the CDR3 is TGCGCCAGCAGCTCCGAGGGGGGAGGAGGCACTGAAGCTTTCTTT. Its protein is CASSSEGGGGTEAFF.

The chain uses TRBV5-4 and TRBJ2-1; TRBD1 or TRBD2 may be the D gene (5 bases each). V dropped 1 base and J dropped 6 bases, with 8 bases sitting between them. Germline CDR1 is SGHNT and CDR2 is YYREEE (reference sequence). The CDR3 loop spans 13 amino acids. The CDR3 DNA reads TGTGCCAGCAGCTTGTCGGGACCCAATGAGCAGTTCTTC. Protein product: CASSLSGPNEQFF.

The chain has TRBV6-1 and TRBJ2-5; 9 positions agree with TRBD2. This CDR3 contains 15 residues. The germline V gene encodes CDR1 MNHNS and CDR2 SASEGT. The junction had 6 bases not matched to a gene; V was cut back by 3 bases and J by 4 bases. The CDR3 region is CASSEPGLAPETQYF. CDR3 nucleotides: TGTGCCAGCAGTGAGCCGGGACTAGCTCCAGAGACCCAGTACTTC.

The V call is TRBV10-1, the J call TRBJ2-3, with 12 bases aligning to TRBD1. The CDR3 extends over 16 amino acids. Germline-derived CDR1 and CDR2 are WNHNN and SYGVQD (reference sequence). V lost 4 bases and J lost 5; bases outside the gene matches: 7. The CDR3: CASSVGGQGAKDTQYF. Here the CDR3 DNA reads TGCGCCAGCAGTGTAGGGGGACAGGGGGCAAAAGATACGCAGTATTTT.

The CDR3 sequence: CASAGKPGDREQYF. CDR3 DNA sequence: TGTGCCAGCGCTGGTAAACCAGGGGATCGCGAGCAGTACTTC. The V and J genes are TRBV11-1 and TRBJ2-7; tentatively, D is TRBD1 (6 bases). Trimming took 8 bases from V and 6 from J, leaving 20 bases between them. Germline V gene lookup returns CDR1 SGHAT and CDR2 FQDESV (reference sequence). The CDR3 is 14 amino acids.

The J gene is TRBJ2-1, the V gene TRBV2; D is possibly TRBD1 or TRBD2 (5 bases each). Germline V gene sequence: CDR1 SNHLY, CDR2 FYNNEI. The CDR3 contains 15 residues. V was trimmed by 4 bases and J by 1 base, leaving 11 bases between them. Here the CDR3 DNA reads TGTGCCAGCAGTGGGAGGACAATATCCTACAATGAGCAGTTCTTC. It translates to CASSGRTISYNEQFF.

The chain has TRBV6-1 and TRBJ2-3; D perhaps matches TRBD1 (5 bases). The CDR3 length is 16 residues. CDR1 is MNHNS, CDR2 SASEGT, per germline. V was cut by 1 base and J by 1 base, with 12 bases left in between. This CDR3 reads CASSEGTFWGTDTQYF. CDR3 nucleotide sequence: TGTGCCAGCAGTGAAGGGACATTCTGGGGCACAGATACGCAGTATTTT.

The V call is TRBV5-1, the J call TRBJ2-7; maybe TRBD2 (5 bases). In germline, CDR1 is SGHRS, CDR2 YFSETQ. Trimming cost V 1 base and J 0 bases, with 8 bases left between them. The length of the CDR3 is 14 residues. CDR3 nucleotides: TGCGCCAGCAGCTTGATTAGCGACTCCTACGAGCAGTACTTC. Translating it yields CASSLISDSYEQYF.

This sequence joins TRBV21-1 and TRBJ2-7; no DNA check was done on the table's D call, TRBD1. TRBV21-1 is termed a pseudogene. This CDR3 region has 17 residues. In DNA, the CDR3 is TGTGCCAGCAGCAAAGATAACGGGACAGGGTGTGTGTACGAGCAGTACTTC. It encodes CASSKDNGTGCVYEQYF.